The 8 T cell receptor beta chains below all came from one sample that was sequenced in a study of blood T cell repertoires in COVID-19 (dated by TCRdb to the early 2020s). Library preparation used the immunoSEQ multiplex PCR assay. Not all clones reach the TCRdb copy of this immuneACCESS table, which keeps in-frame sequences only. Checked studies attribute under half of the gap to unresolved V genes and leave the rest unexplained. In all, the sample holds under 140,000 clones, and about 85% of those were seen once. The top ten clones comprise around 4.8% of the sample. Material for sequencing was peripheral blood. These receptor sequences come from a human donor in a cohort sampled during active COVID-19.

The V call is TRBV6-5, the J call TRBJ1-2; 7 bases line up with TRBD1. Germline V lookup: CDR1 MNHEY, CDR2 SVGAGI. Trimming cost V 5 bases and J 0 bases; bases outside gene matches: 6. CDR3 length equals 15 residues. CDR3 sequence: CASSKTGVANYGYTF. The CDR3 coding sequence is TGTGCCAGCAGTAAAACAGGGGTGGCTAACTATGGCTACACCTTC.

The V and J genes are TRBV6-4 and TRBJ1-6; 9 bases fit TRBD1. The CDR3 covers 15 residues. Trimming removed 2 bases from V and 10 bases from J; junction bases left unmatched: 6. The germline gives CDR1 MRHNA, CDR2 SNTAGT. The CDR3 nucleotides read TGTGCCAGCAGTGACACGGGACAGGGAGGATCACCCCTCCACTTT. It specifies CASSDTGQGGSPLHF.

This chain joins TRBV12-3 or TRBV12-4 and TRBJ2-7; D is unclear. The germline V and J ends were trimmed by 4 bases and 1 base, with 5 bases remaining between them. The CDR3 has 12 residues. The CDR3 nucleotides read TGTGCCAGCAGTTCCCCATCCTACGAGCAGTACTTC. This translates into CASSSPSYEQYF.

The chain joins TRBV9 to TRBJ2-3, with 10 positions matching TRBD2. The V and J ends lost 0 bases and 3 bases, in that order; junction bases with no gene match: 4. The CDR3 length is 16 residues. From germline, CDR1 is SGDLS and CDR2 YYNGEE. In DNA, the CDR3 is TGTGCCAGCAGCGTAGAGGGACTAGCGAATACAGATACGCAGTATTTT. Translation: CASSVEGLANTDTQYF.

This sequence joins TRBV19 and TRBJ2-1; the match to TRBD2 covers 8 bases. Losses at the gene ends were 5 bases for V and 7 bases for J; bases not matched to a gene: 10. Germline V gives CDR1 LNHDA, CDR2 SQIVND (reference sequence). CDR3 length: 15 amino acids. CDR3 loop: CASSQGLAIGNEQFF. CDR3 DNA sequence: TGTGCCAGTAGTCAAGGACTAGCAATCGGTAATGAGCAGTTCTTC. The full variable domain, with the rest looked up from reference TRBV19 and TRBJ2-1, is DGGITQSPKYLFRKEGQNVTLSCEQNLNHDAMYWYRQDPGQGLRLIYYSQIVNDFQKGDIAEGYSVSREKKESFPLTVTSAQKNPTAFYLCASSQGLAIGNEQFFGPGTRLTVL.

This chain joins TRBV5-1 and TRBJ2-7; 7 nucleotides agree with TRBD1. Germline CDR1 and CDR2: SGHRS and YFSETQ. The CDR3 spans 15 residues. V shed 2 bases, J shed 4 bases, and the junction held 9 bases outside the gene matches. As DNA, the CDR3 is TGCGCCAGCAGCTTAAATCCGGGACAGAGATACGAGCAGTACTTC. It specifies CASSLNPGQRYEQYF.

This sequence joins TRBV7-9 and TRBJ2-5; a possible D gene is TRBD1 (5 bases). Between the trimmed V and J ends, which lost 5 bases and 2 bases, there was a span of 12 bases. Germline V CDR1 and CDR2: SEHNR, FQNEAQ (reference sequence). The CDR3 totals 14 residues. DNA for the CDR3: TGTGCCAGCAGCCCTGACAGCTATCAAGAGACCCAGTACTTC. As protein: CASSPDSYQETQYF. Supplemented by reference TRBV7-9 and TRBJ2-5, the full variable domain reads DTGVSQNPRHKITKRGQNVTFRCDPISEHNRLYWYRQTLGQGPEFLTYFQNEAQLEKSRLLSDRFSAERPKGSFSTLEIQRTEQGDSAMYLCASSPDSYQETQYFGPGTRLLVL.

The gene calls are TRBV6-1 and TRBJ1-1; D unresolved. There are 15 residues in the CDR3. Trimming removed 5 bases at V and 7 bases at J, with 20 bases between. Per germline, CDR1 MNHNS and CDR2 SASEGT. The CDR3 spells CASSFPLTLGDEAFF. The CDR3 region has the DNA TGTGCCAGCAGTTTTCCCTTGACTCTAGGAGATGAAGCTTTCTTT.